These 21 T cell receptor beta chains originate from one sample sequenced in a study of blood T cell repertoires in COVID-19. This table comes from immunoSEQ multiplex PCR, and its TCRdb copy is limited to in-frame clones, with some not included. The table records under 400,000 clones, more than 75% of them present only once. Sequencing used peripheral blood. The receptors were gathered from a woman aged 30 to 39 with COVID-19, enrolled during active disease.

DNA for the CDR3: TGTGCCAGCAGCGTTAACAGGGCCTCTGGAAACACCATATATTTT. Translating gives CASSVNRASGNTIYF. V gene TRBV9 combines with J gene TRBJ1-3, with a weak D call TRBD1 (6 bases). With 2 bases removed from V and 0 bases from J, the gap between germline ends came to 9 bases. Germline V CDR1 and CDR2: SGDLS, YYNGEE. The length of the CDR3 is 15 residues.

The rearrangement joins TRBV20-1 to TRBJ2-3; D uncertain. The CDR3 is 11 amino acids. The V end was cut by 6 bases, the J end by 3 bases, with 7 bases between. Germline CDR1 reads DFQATT; CDR2 reads SNEGSKA (reference sequence). CDR3 in DNA: TGCAGTGCCCCGGAGACAGATACGCAGTATTTT. It is translated as CSAPETDTQYF.

The rearrangement joins TRBV7-8 to TRBJ2-1; tentatively, D is TRBD2 (5 bases). Germline V gives CDR1 SGHVS, CDR2 FQNEAQ. The germline V and J ends were trimmed by 1 base and 8 bases, with 15 bases remaining between them. The CDR3 is 15 residues long. The CDR3 loop reads CASSLVGVAGDEQFF. The CDR3 DNA follows: TGTGCCAGCAGCTTAGTCGGGGTCGCCGGGGATGAGCAGTTCTTC.

The CDR3 reads CASSNGGKGEETQYF. CDR3 nucleotides: TGTGCCAGCAGCAATGGGGGGAAGGGCGAGGAGACCCAGTACTTC. This rearrangement joins TRBV7-6 to TRBJ2-5; possible D gene TRBD2, 6 bases. The CDR3 is 15 amino acids. The V gene's germline CDR1 is SGHVS and CDR2 FNYEAQ. Between the trimmed V and J ends, which lost 5 bases and 5 bases, there was a span of 18 bases.

This chain joins TRBV5-1 and TRBJ1-2, with D perhaps matching TRBD1 (5 bases). CDR3 size: 16 residues. With 0 bases removed from V and 7 bases from J, the gap between germline ends came to 19 bases. The germline gives CDR1 SGHRS, CDR2 YFSETQ. The CDR3 bases are TGCGCCAGCAGCTTGGACCCGGGTTTAAGGGGCTTTGGCTACACCTTC. Translating gives CASSLDPGLRGFGYTF.

The rearrangement joins TRBV29-1 to TRBJ2-7; unclear D gene. CDR1 and CDR2 from the germline V gene are SQVTM and ANQGSEA. V was trimmed by 4 bases and J by 0 bases, leaving 4 bases between them. This CDR3 is built from 11 residues. CDR3 DNA sequence: TGCAGCGTTGGGAGCTCCTACGAGCAGTACTTC. This gives the protein CSVGSSYEQYF.

The V call is TRBV4-1, the J call TRBJ2-3; D perhaps matches TRBD2 (5 bases). This CDR3 comprises 14 residues. From germline, CDR1 is MGHRA and CDR2 YSYEKL. V was clipped by 4 bases and J by 3 bases, with 11 bases between them. CDR3 nucleotide sequence: TGCGCCAGCAGCCCTTTATGGGAGACAGATACGCAGTATTTT. Encoded protein: CASSPLWETDTQYF.

This clone was seen more than once but under ten times. The chain uses TRBV7-9 and TRBJ2-3; TRBD1 matches at 11 bases. Per germline, CDR1 SEHNR and CDR2 FQNEAQ (reference sequence). Losses at the gene ends were 5 bases for V and 7 bases for J; bases not matched to a gene: 5. CDR3 length: 14 residues. The CDR3 region has the DNA TGTGCCAGCAGCAGGGACAGGGGGTCCTATACGCAGTATTTT. It encodes CASSRDRGSYTQYF. Drawing the rest from reference TRBV7-9 and TRBJ2-3, the complete variable domain is DTGVSQNPRHKITKRGQNVTFRCDPISEHNRLYWYRQTLGQGPEFLTYFQNEAQLEKSRLLSDRFSAERPKGSFSTLEIQRTEQGDSAMYLCASSRDRGSYTQYFGPGTRLTVL.

In the case of this clone: Other nucleotide sequences in the sample specify the same CDR3. The chain employs TRBV28 and TRBJ1-1; D possibly corresponds to TRBD1 (6 bases). The CDR3 contains 13 residues. Germline loops: CDR1 MDHEN, CDR2 SYDVKM. Trimming left V 6 bases short and J 0 bases short, with 8 bases between. In nucleotides, the CDR3 is TGTGCCAGCAGCCAGGGGTTGAACACTGAAGCTTTCTTT. Encoded protein: CASSQGLNTEAFF.

CDR3 in DNA: TGCAGTGCTGTTGCGAATTCACCCCTCCACTTT. As protein: CSAVANSPLHF. The chain links TRBV20-1 to TRBJ1-6; no definite D call. Trimming removed 5 bases from V and 7 bases from J, with 6 bases in between. The germline V gene encodes CDR1 DFQATT and CDR2 SNEGSKA (reference sequence). The length of the CDR3 is 11 residues.

This clone was observed a few times. The V gene is TRBV3-1 (or the pseudogene TRBV3-2), the J gene TRBJ2-2; D is perhaps TRBD2 (5 bases). V was cut by 5 bases and J by 4 bases, with 11 bases left in between. This CDR3 comprises 14 residues. Germline V CDR1 and CDR2: LGHDT, YNNKEL (reference sequence). CDR3 nucleotide sequence: TGTGCCAGCAGCACACTAGTGCTCACCGGGGAGCTGTTTTTT. This translates into CASSTLVLTGELFF.

This rearrangement joins TRBV19 to TRBJ2-3; a possible D gene is TRBD2 (5 bases). The CDR3 loop spans 16 amino acids. Looked up from germline, CDR1 is LNHDA and CDR2 is SQIVND (reference sequence). With 5 bases removed from V and 0 bases from J, the gap between germline ends came to 15 bases. CDR3 sequence: CASSPALGLSTDTQYF. The CDR3, as DNA: TGTGCCAGTAGTCCCGCACTAGGGCTTAGCACAGATACGCAGTATTTT.

A single count supports this clone. This chain connects TRBV6-5 to TRBJ2-1, with D possibly matching TRBD2 (5 bases). From germline, CDR1 is MNHEY and CDR2 SVGAGI. The CDR3 loop spans 15 amino acids. V lost 4 bases, J lost 7 bases, and 17 bases lay in between. The CDR3 DNA is TGTGCCAGCAGTTTTGCAAAGACTATTTGGAATGAGCAGTTCTTC. Protein sequence: CASSFAKTIWNEQFF.

This clone was observed many times. The chain joins TRBV25-1 to TRBJ1-2; weak D call: TRBD1 (6 bases). Germline CDR1 MGHDK, CDR2 SYGVNS. The germline V and J ends were trimmed by 6 bases and 4 bases, with 12 bases remaining between them. The length of the CDR3 is 13 residues. CDR3 in amino acids: CASSPGQPYGYTF. CDR3 in DNA: TGTGCCAGCAGCCCCGGACAGCCCTATGGCTACACCTTC.

The V and J genes are TRBV7-2 and TRBJ2-7, with a tentative D call TRBD1 (5 bases). Between the trimmed V and J ends, which lost 2 bases and 6 bases, there was a span of 5 bases. The CDR3 spans 11 residues. The germline V gene has CDR1 SGHTA and CDR2 FQGNSA. In nucleotides, the CDR3 is TGTGCCAGCAGCTTACAGGGCGAGCAGTACTTC. It translates to CASSLQGEQYF. The full variable domain, with the rest looked up from reference TRBV7-2 and TRBJ2-7, is GAGVSQSPSNKVTEKGKDVELRCDPISGHTALYWYRQSLGQGLEFLIYFQGNSAPDKSGLPSDRFSAERTGGSVSTLTIQRTQQEDSAVYLCASSLQGEQYFGPGTRLTVT.

This CDR3 is CASRELAGGLGEQFF. For the CDR3, the DNA is TGTGCCAGCAGGGAACTAGCGGGAGGGCTCGGGGAGCAGTTCTTC. The chain joins TRBV7-2 to TRBJ2-1, with TRBD2 identical over 13 bases. The CDR3 extends over 15 amino acids. The germline V gene encodes CDR1 SGHTA and CDR2 FQGNSA. V was clipped by 6 bases and J by 10 bases; unmatched bases: 9.

This clone was detected only once. The chain is built from TRBV5-6 and TRBJ2-5, with D possibly matching TRBD2 (6 bases). The CDR3 has 13 residues. Trimming cost V 3 bases and J 5 bases, with 11 bases left between them. The V gene's germline CDR1 is SGHDT and CDR2 YYEEEE. The CDR3: CASSSLGRETQYF. The CDR3 nucleotides read TGTGCCAGCAGCTCATTAGGGAGGGAGACCCAGTACTTC.

This CDR3 reads CASSPGTGPQETQYF. CDR3 coding DNA: TGTGCCAGCAGCCCCGGGACAGGGCCCCAAGAGACCCAGTACTTC. The V gene is TRBV11-2, the J gene TRBJ2-5, with 9 bases lining up with TRBD1. The germline gives CDR1 SGHAT, CDR2 FQNNGV. V lost 5 bases and J lost 1; bases outside the gene matches: 5. The CDR3 sequence is 15 residues long.

The V gene is TRBV3-1 (or the pseudogene TRBV3-2), the J gene TRBJ2-3; 9 positions agree with TRBD2. The V segment lost 4 bases and the J segment 4 bases; nucleotides outside the gene matches: 3. The CDR3 covers 14 residues. CDR1 is LGHDT, CDR2 YNNKEL, per germline (reference sequence). The CDR3 coding sequence is TGTGCCAGCAGCCGCGGGAGGGGGGCAGATACGCAGTATTTT. Protein sequence: CASSRGRGADTQYF.

The genes are TRBV4-2 and TRBJ1-5; tentative D call: TRBD1 (5 bases). This CDR3 spans 15 amino acids. The germline V gene has CDR1 LGHNA and CDR2 YNFKEQ. With 0 bases removed from V and 1 base from J, the gap between germline ends came to 7 bases. The CDR3 is CASSQDGGSNQPQHF. For the CDR3, the DNA is TGTGCCAGCAGCCAAGACGGGGGGAGCAATCAGCCCCAGCATTTT.

The chain recombines TRBV6-5 with TRBJ2-5, with 7 bases matching TRBD1. The CDR3 is made up of 14 amino acids. V lost 6 bases to trimming and J lost 0 bases; unmatched junction nucleotides: 4. Per germline, CDR1 MNHEY and CDR2 SVGAGI. The CDR3 region is CASRNQGDQETQYF. The DNA of the CDR3 is TGTGCCAGCAGAAACCAGGGGGACCAAGAGACCCAGTACTTC.